The 28 T cell receptor beta chains below all came from one sample that was sequenced in a study of T cell repertoires in cytomegalovirus infection. MiXCR was run by TCRdb on the reads, yielding one entry per CDR3 protein. This table has roughly 600,000 distinct CDR3 sequences, 20% to 25% appearing once. Sequencing input: CD8+ T cells from PBMCs. The receptors were gathered from a human donor in good health (CMV status not recorded). Some clones in this sample may be carry-over from other donors' samples.

A single count supports this clonotype. The CDR3 DNA sequence: TGTGCCAGCAGCGACAGGGGCCCCACAGATACGCAGTATTTT. Protein product: CASSDRGPTDTQYF. The chain employs TRBV2 and TRBJ2-3; 8 bases match TRBD1. The J segment lost 2 bases and the V segment lost 6 bases, leaving 4 bases of the junction unmatched. Germline CDR1 and CDR2: SNHLY and FYNNEI. This CDR3 contains 14 residues.

CDR3 region: CASSLVVYYNEQFF. The DNA for the CDR3 is TGTGCCAGCAGCTTGGTGGTTTACTACAATGAGCAGTTCTTC. The chain employs TRBV5-6 and TRBJ2-1; D is undetermined. The CDR3 is 14 amino acids. Germline V gene data show CDR1 as SGHDT and CDR2 as YYEEEE. Trimming stripped 0 bases from V and 3 bases from J, with 7 bases between.

V and J are TRBV29-1 and TRBJ1-4; D unresolved. The CDR3 runs to 11 residues. Germline-derived CDR1 and CDR2 are SQVTM and ANQGSEA. The germline V and J ends were trimmed by 4 bases and 7 bases, with 7 bases remaining between them. CDR3 sequence (DNA): TGCAGCGTTGCGGAAGGTGAAAAACTGTTTTTT. Amino acids: CSVAEGEKLFF.

This clonotype came up many times. The J gene is TRBJ1-5, the V gene TRBV7-9; D unresolved. The germline V and J ends were trimmed by 4 bases and 4 bases, with 5 bases remaining between them. Per the germline V gene, CDR1 is SEHNR and CDR2 is FQNEAQ (reference sequence). The length of the CDR3 is 12 residues. The CDR3 is CASSSPNQPQHF. CDR3 DNA: TGTGCCAGCAGCTCGCCGAATCAGCCCCAGCATTTT.

This clonotype was detected only a few times. The chain is built from TRBV28 and TRBJ1-4; D is undetermined. V dropped 3 bases and J dropped 0 bases, with 5 bases sitting between them. The CDR3 runs to 14 residues. Germline CDR1 reads MDHEN; CDR2 reads SYDVKM. The CDR3 region is CASSFVPTNEKLFF. The CDR3 nucleotides are TGTGCCAGCAGTTTTGTACCAACTAATGAAAAACTGTTTTTT.

This rearrangement joins TRBV10-3 to TRBJ1-5, with D unclear. Germline CDR1 reads ENHRY; CDR2 reads SYGVKD. This CDR3 has 15 residues. V lost 3 bases and J lost 4, with 13 bases in between. The CDR3 here is CAISESSRANQPQHF. The CDR3 coding sequence is TGTGCCATCAGTGAAAGCTCGCGGGCAAATCAGCCCCAGCATTTT.

This clonotype was detected a few times. The rearrangement uses TRBV20-1 and TRBJ2-1; 8 bases map to TRBD2. Germline values: CDR1 DFQATT, CDR2 SNEGSKA (reference sequence). Trimming cost V 3 bases and J 1 base; bases outside gene matches: 8. The CDR3 runs to 16 residues. Here the CDR3 reads CSASVSAGDSYNEQFF. In nucleotides, the CDR3 is TGCAGTGCTAGCGTCTCAGCGGGGGATTCCTACAATGAGCAGTTCTTC.

Many counts were recorded for this clonotype. The rearrangement uses TRBV7-6 and TRBJ2-7; D perhaps matches TRBD2 (6 bases). CDR1 is SGHVS, CDR2 FNYEAQ, per germline. This CDR3 contains 14 residues. Trimming left V 2 bases short and J 4 bases short, with 12 bases between. The CDR3 loop is CASSLNSGVYEQYV. DNA for the CDR3: TGTGCCAGCAGCTTAAATAGCGGAGTATACGAGCAGTACGTC.

This clonotype was seen more than once but under ten times. The chain recombines TRBV11-3 with TRBJ2-3; D unresolved. The CDR3 length is 14 residues. Trimming pared 3 bases from V and 4 bases from J, leaving 11 bases between. Germline CDR1 and CDR2: SGHNT and YENEEA. This CDR3 is CASSFRAAPDTQYF. The DNA for the CDR3 is TGTGCCAGCAGCTTTCGGGCTGCCCCAGATACGCAGTATTTT.

This clonotype was detected only a few times. J is TRBJ2-5 and V is TRBV5-5, with D possibly matching TRBD1 (6 bases). Trimming shortened V by 0 bases and J by 1 base, and 10 bases separated the two germline ends. The CDR3 totals 15 residues. Germline CDR1 is SGHKS and CDR2 is YYEKEE (reference sequence). The CDR3 sequence is CASSLEDRLQETQYF. Written as DNA, the CDR3 is TGTGCCAGCAGCTTGGAAGACAGGCTCCAAGAGACCCAGTACTTC.

The rearrangement uses TRBV14 and TRBJ1-1; no clear D. The CDR3 is 12 residues long. Between the trimmed V and J ends, which lost 2 bases and 2 bases, there was a span of 3 bases. Germline-derived CDR1 and CDR2 are SGHDN and FVKESK. This chain's CDR3 is CASSQFNTEAFF. Written as DNA, the CDR3 is TGTGCCAGCAGCCAATTTAACACTGAAGCTTTCTTT.

At least ten counts were recorded for this clonotype. V is TRBV12-3 or TRBV12-4 and J is TRBJ2-1, with D unresolved. This CDR3 has 13 amino acids. Trimming removed 6 bases at V and 3 bases at J, with 9 bases between. CDR3 DNA: TGTGCCAGCAGCTCAAACAGCTACAATGAGCAGTTCTTC. Translation gives CASSSNSYNEQFF.

The table lists this clonotype with many counts. DNA of the CDR3: TGTGCCAGCAGCTTAGCGGCGGGATACTCATACGAGCAGTACTTC. Protein sequence: CASSLAAGYSYEQYF. The rearrangement uses TRBV7-2 and TRBJ2-7; possibly TRBD2 for D (6 bases). CDR1 is SGHTA, CDR2 FQGNSA, per germline. Trimming pared 0 bases from V and 4 bases from J, leaving 13 bases between. The CDR3 has 15 amino acids.

The V gene is TRBV11-2, the J gene TRBJ2-4, with TRBD2 matching over 7 bases. The CDR3 loop spans 18 amino acids. The V and J ends lost 2 bases and 0 bases, in that order; junction bases with no gene match: 10. CDR1 and CDR2 (germline): SGHAT, FQNNGV. Here the CDR3 DNA reads TGTGCCAGCAGCTTATTTGGAGCGGGGAAGTTAGCCAAAAACATTCAGTACTTC. Its protein is CASSLFGAGKLAKNIQYF.

This clonotype was picked up a small number of times. V is TRBV12-3 or TRBV12-4 and J is TRBJ2-7; possibly TRBD2 for D (6 bases). V lost 5 bases, J lost 3 bases, and 11 bases lay in between. This CDR3 region has 13 residues. CDR3 DNA: TGTGCCAGCAGTCCTACTAGCAACTACGAGCAGTACTTC. Translated: CASSPTSNYEQYF.

This clonotype was seen at least ten times. This chain uses TRBV28 with TRBJ2-7; TRBD1 matches 7 bases. Germline trimming cut 5 bases from V and 0 bases from J; bases unmatched to any gene: 4. CDR3 length equals 14 residues. CDR1 MDHEN and CDR2 SYDVKM come from the germline V gene. The chain's CDR3 is CASSETGSSYEQYV. The DNA of the CDR3 is TGTGCCAGCAGTGAGACAGGGAGCTCCTACGAGCAGTACGTC.

This clonotype was counted between two and nine times. The V call is TRBV6-2 or TRBV6-3, the J call TRBJ2-3; D ambiguous. Deletions cut 6 bases from V and 8 bases from J, with 15 bases between. The CDR3 spans 13 residues. Per the germline V gene, CDR1 is MNHEY and CDR2 is SVGEGT. The CDR3 is CASSLTPTGTQYF. The CDR3 nucleotides read TGTGCCAGCAGCCTAACCCCCACGGGTACGCAGTATTTT.

At least ten counts were recorded for this clonotype. The chain links TRBV4-3 to TRBJ1-2; no clear D. CDR1 and CDR2 (germline): LGHNA, YSLEER. The CDR3 is 12 amino acids. V was cut by 1 base and J by 4 bases, with 4 bases left in between. The CDR3 reads CASSQVPYGYTF. DNA for the CDR3: TGCGCCAGCAGCCAAGTACCCTATGGCTACACCTTC.

V usage is TRBV5-5 and J usage is TRBJ2-7, with 7 bases identical to TRBD1. The ends lost 0 bases at V and 3 bases at J; junction bases unmatched: 3. CDR3 length: 14 residues. From germline, CDR1 is SGHKS and CDR2 YYEKEE (reference sequence). DNA of the CDR3: TGTGCCAGCAGCTTGGAACAGGGGATCTACGAGCAGTACTTC. Translated, it gives CASSLEQGIYEQYF.

The CDR3 reads CASSYSTGGYEKLFF. The CDR3 DNA sequence: TGTGCCAGCAGTTACTCGACAGGTGGTTATGAAAAACTGTTTTTT. This sequence joins TRBV6-5 and TRBJ1-4; D is perhaps TRBD1 (6 bases). Per germline, CDR1 MNHEY and CDR2 SVGAGI. The CDR3 is 15 residues long. With 0 bases removed from V and 6 bases from J, the gap between germline ends came to 11 bases.

This clonotype was counted between two and nine times. V usage is TRBV7-9 and J usage is TRBJ2-2; D is ambiguous. V was cut by 11 bases and J by 1 base, with 11 bases left in between. CDR3 size: 13 residues. Germline assignment: CDR1 SEHNR and CDR2 FQNEAQ (reference sequence). CDR3 residues: CAVRPLNTGELFF. CDR3 DNA: TGTGCCGTAAGACCCTTGAACACCGGGGAGCTGTTTTTT. The variable domain in full, completed from reference TRBV7-9 and TRBJ2-2, reads DTGVSQNPRHKITKRGQNVTFRCDPISEHNRLYWYRQTLGQGPEFLTYFQNEAQLEKSRLLSDRFSAERPKGSFSTLEIQRTEQGDSAMYLCAVRPLNTGELFFGEGSRLTVL.

This chain links TRBV6-6 with TRBJ2-1; TRBD2 matches at 10 bases. V was clipped by 6 bases and J by 2 bases; unmatched bases: 19. Per germline, CDR1 MNHNY and CDR2 SVGAGI (reference sequence). The CDR3 contains 20 residues. As DNA, the CDR3 is TGTGCCAGCAGCCCTCGTGGTATAGCGGGGGGCTCGGGCACCTACAATGAGCAGTTCTTC. Protein: CASSPRGIAGGSGTYNEQFF.

The chain combines TRBV12-5 with TRBJ2-2, with TRBD2 identical over 7 bases. The CDR3 contains 16 residues. Germline V gives CDR1 LGHNT, CDR2 FRNRAP. V was pared by 3 bases and J by 2 bases, with 6 bases of the junction left unmatched. CDR3 protein: CASGFAGETNTGELFF. The DNA for the CDR3 is TGTGCTAGTGGTTTTGCGGGGGAAACAAACACCGGGGAGCTGTTTTTT.

V is TRBV7-8 and J is TRBJ2-3; D is perhaps TRBD2 (7 bases). CDR3 length: 17 residues. V lost 1 base, J lost 1 base, and 15 bases lay in between. Looked up from germline, CDR1 is SGHVS and CDR2 is FQNEAQ. CDR3 bases: TGTGCCAGCAGCTTAGATAAGGGGGGGGACCGCACAGATACGCAGTATTTT. Translating it yields CASSLDKGGDRTDTQYF.

V and J are TRBV7-6 and TRBJ1-6; possible D gene TRBD1, 5 bases. The germline gives CDR1 SGHVS, CDR2 FNYEAQ. The V end lost 5 bases, the J end lost 5 bases, and 22 bases lay between the germline ends. The CDR3 length is 18 residues. CDR3 DNA: TGTGCCAGCAGCCCCCGGGGACGATTTGGGGAAGATAATTCACCCCTCCACTTT. It specifies CASSPRGRFGEDNSPLHF.

This clonotype was seen ten or more times. This chain links TRBV10-3 with TRBJ1-6; D remains unclear. Trimming took 3 bases from V and 10 from J, leaving 10 bases between them. CDR1 ENHRY and CDR2 SYGVKD come from the germline V gene. The CDR3 is 13 residues long. CDR3 nucleotides: TGTGCCATCAGTGATTACCTGGGGTCACCCCTCCACTTT. This encodes CAISDYLGSPLHF.

This clonotype was counted many times. This rearrangement joins TRBV7-9 to TRBJ2-5; 9 nucleotides line up with TRBD1. V lost 5 bases, J lost 3 bases, and 7 bases stayed unmatched. Germline loops: CDR1 SEHNR, CDR2 FQNEAQ (reference sequence). This CDR3 region has 15 residues. The CDR3 DNA reads as TGTGCCAGCAGCGCAAGCCGGGACAGGGAAGAGACCCAGTACTTC. Residues: CASSASRDREETQYF. The full variable domain, completed using reference TRBV7-9 and TRBJ2-5, is DTGVSQNPRHKITKRGQNVTFRCDPISEHNRLYWYRQTLGQGPEFLTYFQNEAQLEKSRLLSDRFSAERPKGSFSTLEIQRTEQGDSAMYLCASSASRDREETQYFGPGTRLLVL.

Worth noting for this clonotype: At one of its ends the junction is not consistent with the germline gene, which may arise from a read error. The J gene is TRBJ2-1, the V gene TRBV27, with a weak D call TRBD2 (6 bases). Germline V gives CDR1 MNHEY, CDR2 SMNVEV (reference sequence). The CDR3 consists of 16 residues. Written as DNA, the CDR3 is TGTGCTAGCAGTTTATCGGGAGTCACACAGGTCAATGAGCAGTTCTTC. Its protein product is CASSLSGVTQVNEQFF.